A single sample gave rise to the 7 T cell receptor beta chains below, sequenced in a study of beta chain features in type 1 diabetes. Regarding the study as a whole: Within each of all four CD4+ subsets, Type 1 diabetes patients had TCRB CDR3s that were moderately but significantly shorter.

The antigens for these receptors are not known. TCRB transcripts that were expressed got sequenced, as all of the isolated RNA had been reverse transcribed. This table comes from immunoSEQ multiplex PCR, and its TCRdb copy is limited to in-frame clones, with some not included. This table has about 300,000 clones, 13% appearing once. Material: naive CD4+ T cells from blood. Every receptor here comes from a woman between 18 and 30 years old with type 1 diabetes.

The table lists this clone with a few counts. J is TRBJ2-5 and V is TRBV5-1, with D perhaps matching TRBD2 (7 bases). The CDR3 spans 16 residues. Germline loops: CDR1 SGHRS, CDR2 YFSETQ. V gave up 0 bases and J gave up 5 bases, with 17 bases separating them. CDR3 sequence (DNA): TGCGCCAGCAGCTTGGCCTTCGGGGGGCTGGAGGAGACCCAGTACTTC. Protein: CASSLAFGGLEETQYF.

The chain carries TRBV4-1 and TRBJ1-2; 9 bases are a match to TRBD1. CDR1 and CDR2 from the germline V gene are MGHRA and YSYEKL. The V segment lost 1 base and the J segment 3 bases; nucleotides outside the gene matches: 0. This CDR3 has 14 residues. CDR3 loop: CASSQGDRDYGYTF. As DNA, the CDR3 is TGCGCCAGCAGCCAAGGGGACAGGGACTATGGCTACACCTTC.

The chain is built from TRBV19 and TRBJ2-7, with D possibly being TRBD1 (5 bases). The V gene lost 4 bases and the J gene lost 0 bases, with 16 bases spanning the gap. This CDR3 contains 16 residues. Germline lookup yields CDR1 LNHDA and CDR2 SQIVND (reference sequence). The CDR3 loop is CASSRLRRVRSYEQYV. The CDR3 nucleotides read TGTGCCAGTAGTAGGCTTCGCAGGGTGCGCTCCTACGAGCAGTACGTC.

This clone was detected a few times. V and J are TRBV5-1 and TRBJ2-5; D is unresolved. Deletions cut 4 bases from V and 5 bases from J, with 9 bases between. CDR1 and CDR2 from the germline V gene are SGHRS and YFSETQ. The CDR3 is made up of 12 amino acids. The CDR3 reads CASSLPGETQYF. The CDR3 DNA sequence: TGCGCCAGCAGCCTCCCCGGGGAGACCCAGTACTTC.

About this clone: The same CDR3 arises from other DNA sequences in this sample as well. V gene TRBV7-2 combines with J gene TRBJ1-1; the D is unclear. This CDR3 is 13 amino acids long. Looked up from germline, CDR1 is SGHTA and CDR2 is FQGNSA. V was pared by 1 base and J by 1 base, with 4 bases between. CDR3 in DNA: TGTGCCAGCAGCTTAGACAGGAACACTGAAGCTTTCTTT. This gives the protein CASSLDRNTEAFF.

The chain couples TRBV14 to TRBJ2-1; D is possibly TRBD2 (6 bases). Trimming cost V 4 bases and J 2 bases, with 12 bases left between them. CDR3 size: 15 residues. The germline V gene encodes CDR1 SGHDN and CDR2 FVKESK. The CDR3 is CASSPGSGAYNEQFF. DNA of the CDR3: TGTGCCAGCAGCCCCGGGTCGGGGGCCTACAATGAGCAGTTCTTC.

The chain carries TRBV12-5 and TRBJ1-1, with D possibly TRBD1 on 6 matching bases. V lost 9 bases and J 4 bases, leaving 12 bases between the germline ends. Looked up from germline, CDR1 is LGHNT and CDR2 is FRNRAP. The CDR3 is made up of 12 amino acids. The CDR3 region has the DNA TGTGCTAGCAGGGGTCGCGGCACTGAAGCTTTCTTT. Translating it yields CASRGRGTEAFF.